This T cell receptor beta chain appears in the sequencing data of a study of CD8+CD57+ T cells in acquired aplastic anemia (dated by TCRdb to the late 2010s). A note on the overall study: A mean of around 3 ug of DNA, ranging from about 0.2 to 27.4 ug, was extracted from sorted CD4+ and CD8+ cells. A CD8+CD57+ expansion meant a frequency higher than the mean frequency seen in healthy subjects. General conclusions and limits of the study: No significant difference in CD8+ Simpson's diversity was found between patients and healthy controls (P=0.060). Roughly 30 CD8+ CDR3 sequences were shared between patients and controls but appeared highly expressed in patients and within their immunodominant clones.

For this clonotype: What antigen it recognizes has not been identified. Base qualities are not provided; no much larger clone lies one nucleotide away.

V trim: 5 bases; J trim: 4 bases; unmatched bases: 2. There are 13 amino acids in the CDR3, from cysteine to phenylalanine inclusive. Of all the DNA, just the CDR3 is kept, 39 bases in frame from base 1. The germline V gene gives CDR1 as ENHRY and CDR2 as SYGVKD. Patients chosen for sequencing had shown expansion of CD8+CD57+ cells by flow cytometry. Every patient had severe acquired aplastic anemia, diagnosed using the International Study of Aplastic Anemia and Agranulocytosis and Camitta criteria. No therapy had been received by the patients at the time of blood sampling. The study deep-sequenced TCR repertoires of sorted CD4+ and CD8+ blood T cells from severe aplastic anemia patients and healthy subjects. In the USA, patient enrollment took place under clinicaltrials.gov protocols 00001620, 01623167, 00001397, 00071045, 00081523 and 00961064. Ficoll-Paque density gradient centrifugation was used to isolate peripheral blood mononuclear cells. Before DNA extraction, CD4+ and CD8+ T cells were sorted with FACS or magnetic beads.

Genomic DNA was used as template for profiling of TCR beta VDJ combinations and CDR3 sequences. TCR repertoire sequencing was run on an Illumina HiSeq 2000. The study's own analysis went as follows. Repertoire assessment relied on Simpson's diversity index, CDR3 size and DJ length profiles, and TRBV/TRBJ rearrangement plots. Whichever DNA sequence was most abundant in the deep sequencing data was defined as the immunodominant clone. CDR3 amino acid sequences were checked for sharing between subjects and were compared against published repertoires and the VDJdb database. TCRdb itself trimmed the public reads at Q25 with fastp, ran MiXCR and retained productive beta chains. Every entry covers one CDR3 protein and lists the most common genes and DNA from its rows. It is TCRdb's table, rather than the study itself, that gives the V and J calls and clone size. A total of under 200,000 distinct CDR3 sequences appear in this sample, less than 60% of them only once. Jointly, the top ten make up about 1.7% of the sample.

The V and J genes are TRBV10-3 and TRBJ2-5; 9 bases in the junction line up with TRBD1. The sequenced sample consisted of sorted CD4+, CD8+, or CD8+CD57+ T cells (not recorded which) from PBMCs. This receptor was identified in a human donor with aplastic anemia. The DNA is TGTGCCATCAGTCCGGGACAGGGAGAGACCCAGTACTTC. Its amino acids are CAISPGQGETQYF.